This entry lists 25 T cell receptor beta chains sequenced from one sample in a study of blood T cell repertoires in COVID-19. Sequencing used immunoSEQ multiplex PCR; TCRdb keeps in-frame clones, though not all of them. The table shows about 200,000 clones, with roughly 84% occurring only once. Sequencing was performed on peripheral blood. Every receptor here comes from a woman aged 80 or over with acute or convalescent COVID-19.

The chain carries TRBV9 and TRBJ2-5, with 15 bases lining up with TRBD2. The CDR3 spans 21 residues. Germline CDR1 reads SGDLS; CDR2 reads YYNGEE. V shed 4 bases and J 5 bases; nucleotides not matched to a gene: 21. CDR3 coding DNA: TGTGCCAGCAGCCCCCTGAGCAGGGGATTAGGACTAGCGGGAGGGCCCGAGACCCAGTACTTC. Its translation is CASSPLSRGLGLAGGPETQYF. The whole variable domain, remainder taken from reference TRBV9 and TRBJ2-5, is DSGVTQTPKHLITATGQRVTLRCSPRSGDLSVYWYQQSLDQGLQFLIQYYNGEERAKGNILERFSAQQFPDLHSELNLSSLELGDSALYFCASSPLSRGLGLAGGPETQYFGPGTRLLVL.

This clone was found a few times. V gene TRBV9 combines with J gene TRBJ2-7; 8 positions agree with TRBD1. The germline V gene has CDR1 SGDLS and CDR2 YYNGEE. This CDR3 contains 15 residues. The junction had 4 bases not matched to a gene; V was cut back by 0 bases and J by 2 bases. This CDR3 is CASSVGTGRPYEQYF. The DNA of the CDR3 is TGTGCCAGCAGCGTAGGGACAGGGAGGCCCTACGAGCAGTACTTC.

To note about this clone: In the same sample, other DNA sequences code for this CDR3. The chain has TRBV18 and TRBJ1-1, with 8 nucleotides matching TRBD1. CDR1 and CDR2 (germline): KGHSH, LQKENI. The J segment lost 2 bases and the V segment lost 6 bases, leaving 8 bases of the junction unmatched. CDR3 length: 15 amino acids. The CDR3 nucleotides read TGTGCCAGCTCCCTCGGACAGGGAGGAAACACTGAAGCTTTCTTT. This codes for CASSLGQGGNTEAFF. The whole variable domain, remainder taken from reference TRBV18 and TRBJ1-1, is NAGVMQNPRHLVRRRGQEARLRCSPMKGHSHVYWYRQLPEEGLKFMVYLQKENIIDESGMPKERFSAEFPKEGPSILRIQQVVRGDSAAYFCASSLGQGGNTEAFFGQGTRLTVV.

This chain links TRBV24-1 with TRBJ1-1, with 11 bases identical to TRBD1. With V trimmed by 10 bases and J by 1 base, 10 bases remained unmatched. CDR3 length equals 16 residues. Germline CDR1 KGHDR, CDR2 SFDVKD. CDR3 residues: CATGPGQGAANTEAFF. CDR3 sequence (DNA): TGTGCCACGGGCCCCGGACAGGGGGCAGCGAACACTGAAGCTTTCTTT.

This sequence joins TRBV30 and TRBJ1-3; TRBD1 is a possible D gene (6 bases). This CDR3 has 14 amino acids. The germline V and J ends were trimmed by 1 base and 2 bases, with 9 bases remaining between them. Germline values: CDR1 GTSNPN, CDR2 SVGIG (reference sequence). The CDR3: CAWSADSTGNTIYF. Here the CDR3 DNA reads TGTGCCTGGAGTGCGGACAGTACTGGAAACACCATATATTTT.

The chain combines TRBV12-5 with TRBJ1-2, with 12 bases lining up with TRBD1. This CDR3 has 15 amino acids. Germline values: CDR1 LGHNT, CDR2 FRNRAP. V gave up 4 bases and J gave up 6 bases; unmatched junction bases: 6. The CDR3 sequence is CASGSGQGAGNGYTF. The DNA for the CDR3 is TGTGCTAGTGGTTCGGGACAGGGGGCGGGGAATGGCTACACCTTC. The variable domain in full, completed from reference TRBV12-5 and TRBJ1-2, reads DARVTQTPRHKVTEMGQEVTMRCQPILGHNTVFWYRQTMMQGLELLAYFRNRAPLDDSGMPKDRFSAEMPDATLATLKIQPSEPRDSAVYFCASGSGQGAGNGYTFGSGTRLTVV.

The rearrangement joins TRBV15 to TRBJ1-5; D ambiguous. Germline CDR1 is LNHNV and CDR2 is YYDKDF (reference sequence). The CDR3 totals 16 residues. V lost 1 base, J lost 2 bases, and 12 bases lay in between. CDR3 residues: CATSRVLAYRNQPQHF. CDR3 in DNA: TGTGCCACCAGCAGAGTCTTGGCATACCGCAATCAGCCCCAGCATTTT.

The genes are TRBV6-5 and TRBJ2-1; TRBD2 might be the D (6 bases). V was clipped by 6 bases and J by 9 bases, with 12 bases between them. Germline lookup yields CDR1 MNHEY and CDR2 SVGAGI. The CDR3 runs 12 residues. CDR3 in amino acids: CASSLTSSEQFF. The CDR3 coding sequence is TGTGCCAGCAGCCTGACTAGTTCTGAGCAGTTCTTC.

The chain has TRBV11-2 and TRBJ2-1, with a weak D call TRBD2 (5 bases). There are 14 residues in the CDR3. Germline CDR1 reads SGHAT; CDR2 reads FQNNGV. The V gene lost 5 bases and the J gene lost 2 bases, with 10 bases spanning the gap. The CDR3 bases are TGTGCCAGCAGCCCCCGGGGTCCCTACAATGAGCAGTTCTTC. This encodes CASSPRGPYNEQFF.

This clone was found a few times. This chain uses TRBV7-2 with TRBJ1-3, with D hard to call. V gave up 3 bases and J gave up 0 bases, with 15 bases separating them. Germline CDR1 is SGHTA and CDR2 is FQGNSA. The CDR3 runs 17 residues. The CDR3 loop reads CASSFQGELSSGNTIYF. DNA of the CDR3: TGTGCCAGCAGCTTCCAAGGAGAGCTAAGCTCTGGAAACACCATATATTTT.

The V and J genes are TRBV7-9 and TRBJ1-3; D is ambiguous. The V gene's germline CDR1 is SEHNR and CDR2 FQNEAQ (reference sequence). CDR3 size: 15 residues. V was clipped by 3 bases and J by 0 bases, with 9 bases between them. The CDR3 DNA follows: TGTGCCAGCAGCTTCGAGGGTGGCTCTGGAAACACCATATATTTT. Amino acids: CASSFEGGSGNTIYF. The whole variable domain, remainder taken from reference TRBV7-9 and TRBJ1-3, is DTGVSQNPRHKITKRGQNVTFRCDPISEHNRLYWYRQTLGQGPEFLTYFQNEAQLEKSRLLSDRFSAERPKGSFSTLEIQRTEQGDSAMYLCASSFEGGSGNTIYFGEGSWLTVV.

The chain employs TRBV2 and TRBJ2-1; TRBD2 might be the D (6 bases). Between the trimmed V and J ends, which lost 6 bases and 0 bases, there was a span of 12 bases. Germline values: CDR1 SNHLY, CDR2 FYNNEI. This CDR3 region has 15 residues. Here the CDR3 reads CASRGRSPSYNEQFF. The CDR3 DNA reads as TGTGCCAGCAGGGGGAGGAGCCCCTCCTACAATGAGCAGTTCTTC.

The chain links TRBV7-2 to TRBJ2-7, with 9 bases that match TRBD1. Trimming removed 5 bases from V and 3 bases from J; junction bases left unmatched: 2. Germline CDR1 reads SGHTA; CDR2 reads FQGNSA. This CDR3 spans 13 amino acids. DNA for the CDR3: TGTGCCAGCAGCGAGACAGGGGGCTACGAGCAGTACTTC. As protein: CASSETGGYEQYF.

The chain joins TRBV18 to TRBJ2-5; D perhaps matches TRBD2 (7 bases). The CDR3 totals 14 residues. Trimming stripped 3 bases from V and 5 bases from J, with 13 bases between. In germline, CDR1 is KGHSH, CDR2 LQKENI. CDR3 loop: CASSPGGLMETQYF. DNA of the CDR3: TGTGCCAGCTCACCGGGGGGGCTGATGGAGACCCAGTACTTC. The complete variable domain, with remaining parts taken from reference TRBV18 and TRBJ2-5, reads NAGVMQNPRHLVRRRGQEARLRCSPMKGHSHVYWYRQLPEEGLKFMVYLQKENIIDESGMPKERFSAEFPKEGPSILRIQQVVRGDSAAYFCASSPGGLMETQYFGPGTRLLVL.

This rearrangement joins TRBV12-5 to TRBJ1-1; 8 positions agree with TRBD1. CDR3 length: 14 residues. Losses at the gene ends were 5 bases for V and 5 bases for J; bases not matched to a gene: 7. Germline V gene lookup returns CDR1 LGHNT and CDR2 FRNRAP. CDR3 amino acids: CASGPGGARTEAFF. CDR3 DNA sequence: TGTGCTAGTGGTCCAGGGGGCGCGAGGACTGAAGCTTTCTTT. Based on the CDR3 plus reference TRBV12-5 and TRBJ1-1, the full variable domain is DARVTQTPRHKVTEMGQEVTMRCQPILGHNTVFWYRQTMMQGLELLAYFRNRAPLDDSGMPKDRFSAEMPDATLATLKIQPSEPRDSAVYFCASGPGGARTEAFFGQGTRLTVV.

The genes are TRBV3-1 (or the pseudogene TRBV3-2) and TRBJ1-1; D call uncertain. This CDR3 is 14 amino acids long. Germline CDR1 LGHDT, CDR2 YNNKEL (reference sequence). Trimming left V 8 bases short and J 3 bases short, with 16 bases between. CDR3 coding DNA: TGTGCCAGCCAGAGGGCCTCGAGGGACACTGAAGCTTTCTTT. Its translation is CASQRASRDTEAFF.

The rearrangement joins TRBV29-1 to TRBJ1-2; 10 positions match TRBD1. Trimming at V came to 6 bases and at J to 2 bases, leaving 3 bases not matched to a gene. This CDR3 is 13 amino acids long. Germline V CDR1 and CDR2: SQVTM, ANQGSEA. CDR3 loop: CSVAGQGNYGYTF. CDR3 DNA: TGCAGCGTAGCGGGACAGGGGAACTATGGCTACACCTTC.

The chain links TRBV7-9 to TRBJ1-1; D is perhaps TRBD1 (6 bases). CDR1 and CDR2 from the germline V gene are SEHNR and FQNEAQ (reference sequence). V was shortened by 1 base and J by 0 bases, with 12 bases between the two germline ends. CDR3 length equals 16 residues. The CDR3 DNA follows: TGTGCCAGCAGCTTAGTCTCAGGGACAATGAACACTGAAGCTTTCTTT. Its protein is CASSLVSGTMNTEAFF.

The J gene is TRBJ1-3, the V gene TRBV18, with TRBD1 identical over 7 bases. Trimming at V came to 3 bases and at J to 4 bases, leaving 6 bases not matched to a gene. Germline loops: CDR1 KGHSH, CDR2 LQKENI. The CDR3 runs to 15 residues. CDR3 DNA: TGTGCCAGCTCACCCCCGGGACAGCAAGGAAACACCATATATTTT. It codes for CASSPPGQQGNTIYF. The whole variable domain, remainder taken from reference TRBV18 and TRBJ1-3, is NAGVMQNPRHLVRRRGQEARLRCSPMKGHSHVYWYRQLPEEGLKFMVYLQKENIIDESGMPKERFSAEFPKEGPSILRIQQVVRGDSAAYFCASSPPGQQGNTIYFGEGSWLTVV.

This clone was seen more than once but under ten times. V is TRBV6-2 or TRBV6-3 and J is TRBJ1-1, with a weak D call TRBD1 (5 bases). This CDR3 has 14 residues. V lost 4 bases and J lost 7, with 16 bases in between. CDR1 and CDR2 (germline): MNHEY, SVGEGT. CDR3 amino acids: CASSLTDSTIEAFF. The CDR3 DNA follows: TGTGCCAGCAGTTTGACAGACTCCACGATTGAAGCTTTCTTT.

The sample holds one count of this clone. The chain joins TRBV18 to TRBJ2-7, with TRBD1 as a possible D gene (5 bases). Per the germline V gene, CDR1 is KGHSH and CDR2 is LQKENI. Trimming shortened V by 2 bases and J by 2 bases, and 13 bases separated the two germline ends. The CDR3 is 15 amino acids. The CDR3 bases are TGTGCCAGCTCACCAAATAGGACACCTACCTACGAGCAGTACTTC. This codes for CASSPNRTPTYEQYF.

CDR3 residues: CASSAGTGGSVGAQYF. CDR3 DNA sequence: TGTGCCAGCAGCGCCGGGACAGGGGGCTCCGTTGGTGCCCAGTACTTC. The chain links TRBV2 to TRBJ2-5, with 12 bases fitting TRBD1. The J segment lost 9 bases and the V segment lost 6 bases, leaving 14 bases of the junction unmatched. This CDR3 region has 16 residues. Germline values: CDR1 SNHLY, CDR2 FYNNEI.

This clone was counted a few times. CDR3 DNA sequence: TGTGCCAGCAGCTCATGGGGAGACGAGCAGTACTTC. It codes for CASSSWGDEQYF. The chain recombines TRBV5-5 with TRBJ2-7; TRBD2 might be the D (5 bases). CDR3 length equals 12 residues. Germline values: CDR1 SGHKS, CDR2 YYEKEE (reference sequence). Trimming cost V 3 bases and J 5 bases, with 9 bases left between them.

The J gene is TRBJ1-5, the V gene TRBV9, with a possible D match to TRBD1 (5 bases). The CDR3 extends over 13 amino acids. Germline V gene lookup returns CDR1 SGDLS and CDR2 YYNGEE. Deletions cut 0 bases from V and 7 bases from J, with 8 bases between. The CDR3 nucleotides are TGTGCCAGCAGCGTAGATCCAGGGCAGCCCCAGCATTTT. Its protein is CASSVDPGQPQHF.

The chain links TRBV5-1 to TRBJ1-1; maybe TRBD1 (5 bases). The CDR3 extends over 17 amino acids. V gave up 0 bases and J gave up 3 bases, with 18 bases separating them. Germline V gene lookup returns CDR1 SGHRS and CDR2 YFSETQ. CDR3 DNA: TGCGCCAGCAGCTTGGCCGGGGGAGCAGGACGGGACACTGAAGCTTTCTTT. Translation: CASSLAGGAGRDTEAFF.